The 18 T cell receptor beta chains listed next were all sequenced from one sample in a study of cytomegalovirus exposure and HLA in healthy donors. TCRdb's copy holds only in-frame clones and misses some; the assay was immunoSEQ multiplex PCR. This table holds some 110,000 clones, less than 90% found once. The source material was PBMCs. Source of these receptors: a woman aged 18-30 years in good health and CMV-seropositive.

This chain joins TRBV9 and TRBJ1-4; TRBD1 aligns across 8 bases. After removal of 3 bases from V and 6 bases from J, the junction contained 10 bases not matched to a gene. CDR3 length equals 16 residues. CDR1 and CDR2 (germline): SGDLS, YYNGEE. The CDR3 loop reads CASSEKGTGLYEKLFF. CDR3 in DNA: TGTGCCAGCAGCGAGAAAGGGACAGGACTTTATGAAAAACTGTTTTTT.

J is TRBJ1-1 and V is TRBV12-5; 10 nucleotides line up with TRBD1. The CDR3 is made up of 15 amino acids. Germline assignment: CDR1 LGHNT and CDR2 FRNRAP. Trimming at V came to 5 bases and at J to 5 bases, leaving 8 bases not matched to a gene. In DNA, the CDR3 is TGTGCTAGTGGTCACCGGGACAGGGGAAAAACTGAAGCTTTCTTT. The encoded protein is CASGHRDRGKTEAFF.

The chain joins TRBV10-3 to TRBJ1-2; D remains unclear. The CDR3 consists of 13 residues. Trimming removed 7 bases from V and 3 bases from J, with 12 bases in between. From germline, CDR1 is ENHRY and CDR2 SYGVKD. The chain's CDR3 is CAINGGDYYGYTF. The CDR3 nucleotides are TGTGCCATCAATGGCGGTGACTACTATGGCTACACCTTC.

The rearrangement links TRBV10-3 to TRBJ1-2, with D maybe TRBD1 (5 bases). The CDR3 runs 14 residues. Germline V gives CDR1 ENHRY, CDR2 SYGVKD. V was cut by 0 bases and J by 5 bases, with 10 bases left in between. CDR3 sequence: CAISESGEGYGYTF. The CDR3, as DNA: TGTGCCATCAGTGAGTCGGGGGAGGGGTATGGCTACACCTTC.

The chain recombines TRBV7-9 with TRBJ2-7; D is possibly TRBD1 (5 bases). V was cut by 2 bases and J by 0 bases, with 23 bases left in between. The CDR3 length is 19 residues. Germline-derived CDR1 and CDR2 are SEHNR and FQNEAQ (reference sequence). CDR3 in DNA: TGTGCCAGCAGCTTATACCTCTCCACCGACAGCACGCGCTCCTACGAGCAGTACTTC. It yields the protein CASSLYLSTDSTRSYEQYF. Combining the CDR3 with reference TRBV7-9 and TRBJ2-7 gives the whole variable domain DTGVSQNPRHKITKRGQNVTFRCDPISEHNRLYWYRQTLGQGPEFLTYFQNEAQLEKSRLLSDRFSAERPKGSFSTLEIQRTEQGDSAMYLCASSLYLSTDSTRSYEQYFGPGTRLTVT.

V and J are TRBV6-1 and TRBJ2-5, with D maybe TRBD1 (5 bases). The CDR3 totals 15 residues. The V and J ends lost 5 bases and 2 bases respectively, with 15 bases between them. Germline V CDR1 and CDR2: MNHNS, SASEGT. Written as DNA, the CDR3 is TGTGCCAGCAGTCCCGAGAAGGGGAATCAAGAGACCCAGTACTTC. This encodes CASSPEKGNQETQYF.

The V gene is TRBV10-1, the J gene TRBJ1-4; the match to TRBD1 covers 7 bases. The V gene end was trimmed by 5 bases and the J gene end by 8 bases; junction bases not matched to a gene: 14. The CDR3 is 16 amino acids. CDR1 is WNHNN, CDR2 SYGVQD, per germline (reference sequence). For the CDR3, the DNA is TGCGCCAGCAGTATTTCCGGGGGACAGAGAGGGGAAAAACTGTTTTTT. Translating gives CASSISGGQRGEKLFF.

V and J are TRBV28 and TRBJ1-3; 7 bases are a match to TRBD1. Germline values: CDR1 MDHEN, CDR2 SYDVKM. V dropped 7 bases and J dropped 3; count of bases not matched to a gene: 6. The CDR3 is 14 residues long. The CDR3 loop reads CASIRGTVGNTIYF. In DNA form, the CDR3 reads TGTGCCAGCATCCGCGGGACAGTTGGAAACACCATATATTTT.

The chain recombines TRBV6-1 with TRBJ1-2; possibly TRBD1 for D (5 bases). Germline CDR1 and CDR2: MNHNS and SASEGT. V was trimmed by 0 bases and J by 4 bases, leaving 9 bases between them. This CDR3 is built from 14 residues. The DNA for the CDR3 is TGTGCCAGCAGTGAAGCGCGGCAGGGCTATGGCTACACCTTC. This codes for CASSEARQGYGYTF.

The chain couples TRBV2 to TRBJ2-3; 8 bases fit TRBD1. CDR3 length: 15 amino acids. Trimming took 6 bases from V and 7 from J; bases not matched to a gene: 12. CDR1 is SNHLY and CDR2 is FYNNEI in the germline V gene. The CDR3 here is CASSVGGQVHHTQYF. In DNA, the CDR3 is TGTGCCAGCAGCGTAGGGGGACAGGTTCACCATACGCAGTATTTT.

The chain combines TRBV6-1 with TRBJ1-1; 8 nucleotides agree with TRBD1. Germline loops: CDR1 MNHNS, CDR2 SASEGT. The CDR3 covers 14 residues. V dropped 7 bases and J dropped 2; count of bases not matched to a gene: 6. CDR3 coding DNA: TGTGCCAGCATCCCGGGACAGGCAAACACTGAAGCTTTCTTT. Protein product: CASIPGQANTEAFF.

The V call is TRBV7-9, the J call TRBJ2-1; perhaps TRBD1 as D (6 bases). The CDR3 has 15 amino acids. The V gene lost 5 bases and the J gene lost 7 bases, with 18 bases spanning the gap. The germline V gene has CDR1 SEHNR and CDR2 FQNEAQ (reference sequence). CDR3 bases: TGTGCCAGCAGCCACCAGGGGCGTGTTGGTAATGAGCAGTTCTTC. Its translation is CASSHQGRVGNEQFF.

The rearrangement joins TRBV25-1 to TRBJ2-2, with D perhaps matching TRBD1 (7 bases). V shed 1 base and J shed 0 bases, with 12 bases lying between them. The germline gives CDR1 MGHDK, CDR2 SYGVNS. The CDR3 sequence is 17 residues long. Written as DNA, the CDR3 is TGTGCCAGCAGTGAATTAGGGGGGACAGCGAACACCGGGGAGCTGTTTTTT. Amino acid sequence: CASSELGGTANTGELFF.

The rearrangement links TRBV6-1 to TRBJ1-5; D unresolved. The V and J ends lost 5 bases and 2 bases respectively, with 13 bases between them. From germline, CDR1 is MNHNS and CDR2 SASEGT. This CDR3 contains 15 residues. The CDR3 bases are TGTGCCAGCAGTTTGGGAGTTTTGGGCAATCAGCCCCAGCATTTT. Amino acid sequence: CASSLGVLGNQPQHF.

The chain joins TRBV7-9 to TRBJ2-5; 7 positions agree with TRBD2. There are 14 residues in the CDR3. V lost 2 bases and J lost 4; bases outside the gene matches: 4. CDR1 and CDR2 (germline): SEHNR, FQNEAQ (reference sequence). CDR3 DNA: TGTGCCAGCAGCTTATGGGAGGGCCGAGAGACCCAGTACTTC. It encodes CASSLWEGRETQYF.

The V gene is TRBV19, the J gene TRBJ1-2; D may be TRBD1 (6 bases). The V end was cut by 5 bases, the J end by 4 bases, with 14 bases between. The CDR3 loop spans 14 amino acids. Looked up from germline, CDR1 is LNHDA and CDR2 is SQIVND (reference sequence). CDR3 amino acids: CASSADSKVYGYTF. The DNA of the CDR3 is TGTGCCAGTAGTGCGGACAGTAAGGTCTATGGCTACACCTTC.

For the CDR3, the DNA is TGTGCCAGTAGCCCCGACAGGGACCCATATAGCAATCAGCCCCAGCATTTT. It yields the protein CASSPDRDPYSNQPQHF. This rearrangement joins TRBV19 to TRBJ1-5; 7 bases match TRBD1. The V and J ends lost 6 bases and 0 bases, in that order; junction bases with no gene match: 11. The germline CDR1 and CDR2 sequences are LNHDA and SQIVND (reference sequence). The CDR3 is 17 residues long.

The V call is TRBV7-9, the J call TRBJ2-7; 10 bases agree with TRBD2. V shed 3 bases, J shed 2 bases, and the junction held 1 base outside the gene matches. Germline V CDR1 and CDR2: SEHNR, FQNEAQ (reference sequence). This CDR3 has 14 amino acids. CDR3 in amino acids: CASSFSGGTYEQYF. CDR3 bases: TGTGCCAGCAGCTTTAGCGGGGGGACCTACGAGCAGTACTTC.